This T cell receptor (beta chain) was sequenced during a study of blood T cell repertoires in COVID-19. V was pared by 3 bases and J by 10 bases, with 4 bases of the junction left unmatched. The CDR3 length is 14 residues. Germline CDR1 and CDR2: MNHEY and SVGAGI. In the authors' workflow: Amplifying reference gene primers gave estimates of nucleated cell counts. Sequenced by immunoSEQ multiplex PCR; TCRdb stores in-frame clones only, minus some. Clone size and the V and J calls come from that table; the DNA yielded D and trimming. The table has about 340,000 clones, roughly 90% seen once. What was sequenced was peripheral blood. This receptor was obtained from a woman aged 60-75 years with COVID-19, enrolled during active disease. The chain has TRBV6-5 and TRBJ2-1; TRBD2 aligns across 12 bases. CDR3 coding DNA: TGTGCCAGCAGTTATGTAGGACTAGCGGGGGAGCAGTTCTTC. The encoded protein is CASSYVGLAGEQFF.